A single sample is the source of the 31 T cell receptor beta chains below, sequenced in a study of identical twins. From the 5' RACE reads, TCRdb called clonotypes with MiXCR, one entry per CDR3 protein. Altogether about 220,000 distinct CDR3 sequences are present, 6.5% to 8.5% being singletons, with the ten largest covering 1.9%. These data are also associated with another study on yellow fever vaccine responses in identical twins.

The material sequenced was memory (CD45RO+) T cells sorted from blood. The receptors were sampled from a woman under 30 in good health.

The gene calls are TRBV3-1 and TRBJ2-2; TRBD1 aligns across 7 bases. J gave up 8 bases and V 3 bases, and 12 bases lay outside the gene matches. Germline V lookup: CDR1 LGHDT, CDR2 YNNKEL (reference sequence). The CDR3 has 16 amino acids. CDR3 bases: TGTGCCAGCAGCCAGCAAGCCGGGCCCAGGGGGGGGGAGCTGTTTTTT. It is translated as CASSQQAGPRGGELFF.

This clonotype was detected ten times or more. The chain recombines TRBV5-1 with TRBJ2-7; 9 bases align to TRBD1. This CDR3 comprises 14 residues. CDR1 SGHRS and CDR2 YFSETQ come from the germline V gene. V lost 3 bases to trimming and J lost 2 bases; unmatched junction nucleotides: 3. The CDR3 reads CASSSDRGTYEQYF. In DNA, the CDR3 is TGCGCCAGCAGCTCGGACAGGGGAACCTACGAGCAGTACTTC.

The chain recombines TRBV3-1 with TRBJ2-1, with 8 positions matching TRBD2. V lost 3 bases and J lost 5; bases outside the gene matches: 12. The V gene's germline CDR1 is LGHDT and CDR2 YNNKEL (reference sequence). This CDR3 is built from 17 residues. CDR3 nucleotide sequence: TGTGCCAGCAGCCAGGTAGATAGCCTAGCGGGCAACAATGAGCAGTTCTTC. This encodes CASSQVDSLAGNNEQFF.

This clonotype was detected a few times. The V gene is TRBV12-3 or TRBV12-4, the J gene TRBJ2-4; D might be TRBD2 (6 bases). With 3 bases removed from V and 1 base from J, the gap between germline ends came to 7 bases. This CDR3 is 14 amino acids long. The CDR3 DNA sequence: TGTGCCAGCAGTTTTGGGAGGGCCAAAAACATTCAGTACTTC. As protein: CASSFGRAKNIQYF.

A few counts support this clonotype. The chain combines TRBV29-1 with TRBJ2-5; unclear D gene. CDR1 is SQVTM and CDR2 is ANQGSEA in the germline V gene. The V end lost 1 base, the J end lost 3 bases, and 6 bases lay between the germline ends. This CDR3 has 12 residues. CDR3 in DNA: TGCAGCGTTGAAGGGGCGGAAGAGACCCAGTACTTC. Translation gives CSVEGAEETQYF.

This clonotype was counted at least ten times. The chain recombines TRBV4-1 with TRBJ2-5; 8 nucleotides align to TRBD2. Germline V gives CDR1 MGHRA, CDR2 YSYEKL. The CDR3 runs 15 residues. Trimming removed 0 bases from V and 5 bases from J; junction bases left unmatched: 5. CDR3: CASSQDTGGRETQYF. The DNA for the CDR3 is TGCGCCAGCAGCCAAGATACGGGAGGGCGGGAGACCCAGTACTTC.

This clonotype was observed many times. The V and J genes are TRBV12-3 or TRBV12-4 and TRBJ2-1, with D possibly being TRBD1 (5 bases). Deletions cut 4 bases from V and 1 base from J, with 11 bases between. The CDR3 is 15 amino acids. The CDR3 sequence is CASSWGGLSYNEQFF. CDR3 DNA sequence: TGTGCCAGCAGTTGGGGCGGCCTTTCCTACAATGAGCAGTTCTTC.

This clonotype was found many times. This chain connects TRBV7-9 to TRBJ2-2; 11 bases line up with TRBD1. Looked up from germline, CDR1 is SEHNR and CDR2 is FQNEAQ (reference sequence). The CDR3 covers 17 residues. V trimming: 4 bases; J trimming: 3 bases; junction bases outside the gene matches: 7. CDR3 bases: TGTGCCAGCAGCTCCCCCGGACAGGGGGCATACACCGGGGAGCTGTTTTTT. Its translation is CASSSPGQGAYTGELFF.

The gene calls are TRBV5-5 and TRBJ2-3; TRBD2 agrees at 7 bases. This CDR3 region has 15 residues. The germline V gene encodes CDR1 SGHKS and CDR2 YYEKEE (reference sequence). V lost 2 bases and J lost 0; bases outside the gene matches: 3. The CDR3 coding sequence is TGTGCCAGCAGCTTCGACGGGGGGAGCACAGATACGCAGTATTTT. Translated, it gives CASSFDGGSTDTQYF.

The V gene is TRBV2, the J gene TRBJ2-2; 7 bases are shared with TRBD1. The germline CDR1 and CDR2 sequences are SNHLY and FYNNEI. J was trimmed by 5 bases and V by 9 bases; bases with no gene match: 9. CDR3 length equals 14 residues. CDR3 in DNA: TGTGCCAGTTCGGACAGGCTTCGAACCGGGGAGCTGTTTTTT. Its protein product is CASSDRLRTGELFF.

This chain links TRBV7-3 with TRBJ2-1; the match to TRBD2 covers 7 bases. CDR3 length: 16 amino acids. V gave up 1 base and J gave up 7 bases; unmatched junction bases: 10. Germline V gene sequence: CDR1 SGHTA, CDR2 FQGTGA. CDR3 residues: CASSLKAGAGLNEQFF. The CDR3 coding sequence is TGTGCCAGCAGCTTAAAGGCGGGAGCGGGGCTTAATGAGCAGTTCTTC.

This clonotype was observed a few times. V and J are TRBV7-8 and TRBJ2-5; D is undetermined. Between the trimmed V and J ends, which lost 1 base and 0 bases, there was a span of 9 bases. This CDR3 comprises 15 residues. Germline values: CDR1 SGHVS, CDR2 FQNEAQ. As DNA, the CDR3 is TGTGCCAGCAGCTTAGGGGCCAGATACCAAGAGACCCAGTACTTC. Its protein product is CASSLGARYQETQYF.

The chain carries TRBV9 and TRBJ2-2; D is perhaps TRBD2 (6 bases). Germline values: CDR1 SGDLS, CDR2 YYNGEE. V dropped 0 bases and J dropped 3 bases, with 6 bases sitting between them. The CDR3 is 14 residues long. The CDR3 sequence is CASSVGGDTGELFF. In DNA, the CDR3 is TGTGCCAGCAGCGTAGGGGGGGACACCGGGGAGCTGTTTTTT.

In its sample, this clonotype was seen many times. The chain links TRBV6-2 or TRBV6-3 to TRBJ2-1; TRBD2 is a possible D gene (7 bases). Germline lookup yields CDR1 MNHEY and CDR2 SVGEGT. Trimming left V 7 bases short and J 8 bases short, with 21 bases between. CDR3 length: 15 amino acids. CDR3: CASTPPGGELYEQFF. The CDR3 nucleotides are TGTGCCAGCACCCCCCCGGGGGGCGAACTCTATGAGCAGTTCTTC.

There are many counts of this clonotype. The chain couples TRBV5-6 to TRBJ2-3, with 11 bases fitting TRBD2. The germline V gene has CDR1 SGHDT and CDR2 YYEEEE. The CDR3 is made up of 16 amino acids. J gave up 3 bases and V 3 bases, and 6 bases lay outside the gene matches. The CDR3 here is CASSWQSSGRTDTQYF. As DNA, the CDR3 is TGTGCCAGCAGCTGGCAGTCTAGCGGGAGGACAGATACGCAGTATTTT.

This clonotype was recorded at least ten times. The V call is TRBV24-1, the J call TRBJ2-3; D not resolved. Per germline, CDR1 KGHDR and CDR2 SFDVKD. The CDR3 loop spans 12 amino acids. V was shortened by 6 bases and J by 6 bases, with 9 bases between the two germline ends. Here the CDR3 DNA reads TGTGCCACCAGTCCCGCTGGGGATACGCAGTATTTT. Its translation is CATSPAGDTQYF.

The chain couples TRBV11-2 to TRBJ2-7; 9 bases agree with TRBD1. Germline CDR1 reads SGHAT; CDR2 reads FQNNGV. V dropped 6 bases and J dropped 2; count of bases not matched to a gene: 8. This CDR3 has 15 residues. DNA for the CDR3: TGTGCCAGCAGTGTAGTCGGGACAGGGACCTACGAGCAGTACTTC. Translating it yields CASSVVGTGTYEQYF.

The J gene is TRBJ1-5, the V gene TRBV20-1; the match to TRBD1 covers 7 bases. Looked up from germline, CDR1 is DFQATT and CDR2 is SNEGSKA (reference sequence). V lost 0 bases to trimming and J lost 3 bases; unmatched junction nucleotides: 8. This CDR3 spans 16 amino acids. CDR3 amino acids: CSARDNLQGPNQPQHF. The DNA of the CDR3 is TGCAGTGCTAGAGATAACCTACAGGGGCCCAATCAGCCCCAGCATTTT.

The genes are TRBV20-1 and TRBJ2-2; 12 bases fit TRBD2. The V gene end was trimmed by 0 bases and the J gene end by 4 bases; junction bases not matched to a gene: 6. Germline V gene sequence: CDR1 DFQATT, CDR2 SNEGSKA (reference sequence). The CDR3 extends over 17 amino acids. The CDR3 here is CSARDLAGGPGTGELFF. CDR3 nucleotides: TGCAGTGCTAGAGACCTAGCGGGGGGGCCGGGCACCGGGGAGCTGTTTTTT.

This clonotype was detected only a few times. The chain links TRBV7-2 to TRBJ2-1, with D possibly TRBD1 on 5 matching bases. CDR1 and CDR2 from the germline V gene are SGHTA and FQGNSA. Trimming stripped 5 bases from V and 6 bases from J, with 14 bases between. The CDR3 is made up of 14 amino acids. This CDR3 is CASSRGGSVNEQFF. The CDR3 bases are TGTGCCAGCAGCAGGGGTGGCAGCGTCAATGAGCAGTTCTTC.

This clonotype was detected only a few times. J is TRBJ2-2 and V is TRBV18; D unclear. Germline loops: CDR1 KGHSH, CDR2 LQKENI. Trimming cost V 3 bases and J 3 bases, with 8 bases left between them. CDR3 length equals 14 residues. Here the CDR3 reads CASSPTEYTGELFF. In DNA form, the CDR3 reads TGTGCCAGCTCACCCACAGAATACACCGGGGAGCTGTTTTTT.

This clonotype was seen more than once but under ten times. The rearrangement uses TRBV7-3 and TRBJ2-1; 8 bases align to TRBD2. The CDR3 spans 16 residues. Germline values: CDR1 SGHTA, CDR2 FQGTGA. The ends lost 4 bases at V and 1 base at J; junction bases unmatched: 6. In DNA form, the CDR3 reads TGTGCCAGCAGCTCGGGACTAGTATCGTCCTACAATGAGCAGTTCTTC. Amino acid sequence: CASSSGLVSSYNEQFF.

This clonotype was seen only a few times. The V call is TRBV15, the J call TRBJ1-4; 7 nucleotides align to TRBD1. The CDR3 extends over 15 amino acids. Germline CDR1 reads LNHNV; CDR2 reads YYDKDF (reference sequence). Losses at the gene ends were 4 bases for V and 4 bases for J; bases not matched to a gene: 6. Here the CDR3 reads CATSKQGQSNEKLFF. CDR3 DNA sequence: TGTGCCACCAGCAAACAGGGACAGAGTAATGAAAAACTGTTTTTT. The complete variable domain, with remaining parts taken from reference TRBV15 and TRBJ1-4, reads DAMVIQNPRYQVTQFGKPVTLSCSQTLNHNVMYWYQQKSSQAPKLLFHYYDKDFNNEADTPDNFQSRRPNTSFCFLDIRSPGLGDTAMYLCATSKQGQSNEKLFFGSGTQLSVL.

This chain uses TRBV6-5 with TRBJ2-1; 7 bases match TRBD2. The CDR3 consists of 14 residues. Per the germline V gene, CDR1 is MNHEY and CDR2 is SVGAGI. V shed 3 bases and J 7 bases; nucleotides not matched to a gene: 6. In nucleotides, the CDR3 is TGTGCCAGCAGTTATGGACTAGAGGGGAATGAGCAGTTCTTC. The encoded protein is CASSYGLEGNEQFF.

This clonotype appeared a few times. The chain couples TRBV20-1 to TRBJ2-1, with a tentative D call TRBD2 (5 bases). Trimming left V 2 bases short and J 3 bases short, with 11 bases between. The CDR3 length is 14 residues. Germline V CDR1 and CDR2: DFQATT, SNEGSKA (reference sequence). The CDR3 DNA sequence: TGCAGTGCTAGATCCGGGATGCACTACAATGAGCAGTTCTTC. Its translation: CSARSGMHYNEQFF.

This clonotype was found many times. This chain uses TRBV12-3 or TRBV12-4 with TRBJ2-1, with TRBD2 matching over 10 bases. V shed 5 bases and J 5 bases; nucleotides not matched to a gene: 6. CDR3 length: 15 residues. CDR3 nucleotides: TGTGCCAGCAGTGCCGGGACTAGCGCGCACAATGAGCAGTTCTTC. Translated, it gives CASSAGTSAHNEQFF.

In its sample, this clonotype was seen a few times. The V call is TRBV6-1, the J call TRBJ1-5, with TRBD1 matching 8 bases. Germline V lookup: CDR1 MNHNS, CDR2 SASEGT. This CDR3 spans 16 amino acids. V trimming: 5 bases; J trimming: 0 bases; junction bases outside the gene matches: 6. The CDR3 bases are TGTGCCAGCAGTCGGACAGGGCCCTATAGCAATCAGCCCCAGCATTTT. Protein product: CASSRTGPYSNQPQHF.

This clonotype was detected many times. The chain joins TRBV7-6 to TRBJ2-7; D remains ambiguous. Germline V gene lookup returns CDR1 SGHVS and CDR2 FNYEAQ. CDR3 length equals 17 residues. The V end lost 5 bases, the J end lost 3 bases, and 23 bases lay between the germline ends. The CDR3 coding sequence is TGTGCCAGCAGCCTCGGCTCGCCGGGTTTTTCCCTCTACGAGCAGTACTTC. This translates into CASSLGSPGFSLYEQYF.

In its sample, this clonotype was seen many times. The chain recombines TRBV7-2 with TRBJ2-3; D unclear. Trimming removed 1 base at V and 8 bases at J, with 7 bases between. From germline, CDR1 is SGHTA and CDR2 FQGNSA. This CDR3 contains 12 residues. The CDR3 loop reads CASSLEWGTQYF. Here the CDR3 DNA reads TGTGCCAGCAGCTTAGAGTGGGGTACGCAGTATTTT.

This clonotype was counted many times. This chain connects TRBV3-1 to TRBJ2-7; TRBD2 is a possible D gene (7 bases). V gave up 4 bases and J gave up 1 base, with 11 bases separating them. Germline V CDR1 and CDR2: LGHDT, YNNKEL (reference sequence). The CDR3 contains 14 residues. The CDR3 region is CASSLRGASYEQYF. In nucleotides, the CDR3 is TGTGCCAGCAGCCTACGGGGGGCTTCCTACGAGCAGTACTTC.

This clonotype was observed a handful of times. This chain uses TRBV10-3 with TRBJ2-2, with no clear D. V was trimmed by 10 bases and J by 6 bases, leaving 12 bases between them. This CDR3 comprises 12 residues. CDR1 and CDR2 (germline): ENHRY, SYGVKD. The CDR3 region is CATTDTAGELFF. CDR3 nucleotide sequence: TGTGCCACCACAGACACTGCCGGGGAGCTGTTTTTT.